One sample yielded the 13 T cell receptor beta chains listed below, sequenced in a study of T cells in Graves' hyperthyroidism and ophthalmopathy. Authors of the study amplified TCR beta CDR3 regions from RNA transcripts. HTBI primers drove first-round RT-PCR of the TCR CDR3. MiXCR, applied by TCRdb to the multiplex PCR reads, yields one record per CDR3 protein. The top ten clones hold roughly 52% of a sample with under 400,000 distinct CDR3 sequences, roughly 21% of them seen once. Sequenced: blood. The receptors stem from a woman aged 45-65 years with Graves' hyperthyroidism.

The chain links TRBV11-3 to TRBJ2-1; the D gene is possibly TRBD2 (6 bases). Germline CDR1 reads SGHNT; CDR2 reads YENEEA. V lost 9 bases to trimming and J lost 8 bases, with 23 bases between them. The CDR3 sequence is 15 residues long. CDR3 residues: CASTPSVLISDEQFF. The CDR3 DNA is TGTGCCAGTACCCCTAGCGTACTAATTTCGGATGAGCAGTTCTTC.

This sequence joins TRBV30 and TRBJ2-2, with 7 bases that match TRBD2. This CDR3 has 16 amino acids. Germline V gene sequence: CDR1 GTSNPN, CDR2 SVGIG (reference sequence). Trimming cost V 3 bases and J 6 bases; bases outside gene matches: 13. DNA of the CDR3: TGTGCCTGGAGGACCCTCCAAAGCGGGATTTCCGGGGAGCTGTTTTTT. This gives the protein CAWRTLQSGISGELFF.

The sample holds many counts of this clonotype. V usage is TRBV28 and J usage is TRBJ1-1, with TRBD1 matching over 8 bases. V lost 1 base and J lost 1; bases outside the gene matches: 2. The CDR3 is 15 amino acids. Germline lookup yields CDR1 MDHEN and CDR2 SYDVKM. This CDR3 reads CASSLYGQGNTEAFF. The CDR3, as DNA: TGTGCCAGCAGTTTATACGGACAGGGGAACACTGAAGCTTTCTTT.

The rearrangement links TRBV7-8 to TRBJ1-3, with unresolved D. This CDR3 is 15 amino acids long. From germline, CDR1 is SGHVS and CDR2 FQNEAQ. Trimming removed 5 bases at V and 0 bases at J, with 11 bases between. The CDR3 is CASSALLSSGNTIYF. In nucleotides, the CDR3 is TGTGCCAGCAGCGCCCTACTGAGCTCTGGAAACACCATATATTTT.

This clonotype was recorded at least ten times. The chain couples TRBV20-1 to TRBJ2-2, with no clear D. The germline gives CDR1 DFQATT, CDR2 SNEGSKA (reference sequence). V was shortened by 6 bases and J by 2 bases, with 10 bases between the two germline ends. This CDR3 comprises 13 residues. This CDR3 reads CSAKGINTGELFF. CDR3 nucleotide sequence: TGCAGTGCCAAGGGCATCAACACCGGGGAGCTGTTTTTT.

In this sample, this clonotype turned up many times. The chain couples TRBV5-8 to TRBJ2-5; 7 positions match TRBD2. The CDR3 is 14 amino acids. CDR1 and CDR2 (germline): SGHTS, YDEGEE. Trimming took 4 bases from V and 2 from J; bases not matched to a gene: 5. This CDR3 is CASSQTSLQETQYF. The CDR3 bases are TGTGCCAGCAGCCAGACTAGCCTTCAAGAGACCCAGTACTTC.

This clonotype was observed at least ten times. This chain joins TRBV3-1 and TRBJ2-3, with D tentatively TRBD2 (6 bases). Trimming cost V 4 bases and J 0 bases, with 14 bases left between them. In germline, CDR1 is LGHDT, CDR2 YNNKEL (reference sequence). There are 16 residues in the CDR3. CDR3: CASSPPEGTSTDTQYF. CDR3 DNA sequence: TGTGCCAGCAGCCCACCGGAGGGCACTAGCACAGATACGCAGTATTTT.

The table lists this clonotype with many counts. V gene TRBV7-2 combines with J gene TRBJ2-7, with D maybe TRBD2 (6 bases). The germline V gene has CDR1 SGHTA and CDR2 FQGNSA. The CDR3 is 15 residues long. The V end was cut by 5 bases, the J end by 5 bases, with 19 bases between. The CDR3 loop is CASSRDPLRENEQYF. In DNA, the CDR3 is TGTGCCAGCAGCCGCGACCCGTTGCGGGAAAACGAGCAGTACTTC. Full variable domain (remainder filled in from reference TRBV7-2 and TRBJ2-7): GAGVSQSPSNKVTEKGKDVELRCDPISGHTALYWYRQSLGQGLEFLIYFQGNSAPDKSGLPSDRFSAERTGGSVSTLTIQRTQQEDSAVYLCASSRDPLRENEQYFGPGTRLTVT.

This clonotype was recorded at least ten times. The gene calls are TRBV5-1 and TRBJ1-1; D unclear. CDR3 length equals 14 residues. Looked up from germline, CDR1 is SGHRS and CDR2 is YFSETQ. V lost 2 bases and J 7 bases, leaving 15 bases between the germline ends. The CDR3 region is CASSLGQATHEAFF. CDR3 coding DNA: TGCGCCAGCAGCTTAGGGCAGGCGACACATGAAGCTTTCTTT.

The J gene is TRBJ2-5, the V gene TRBV6-1; D might be TRBD2 (6 bases). Germline V gene data show CDR1 as MNHNS and CDR2 as SASEGT. CDR3 length: 15 amino acids. Trimming shortened V by 5 bases and J by 1 base, and 14 bases separated the two germline ends. CDR3 nucleotide sequence: TGTGCCAGCAGTCCCCCGGCGGGGCCCCAAGAGACCCAGTACTTC. It codes for CASSPPAGPQETQYF.

This sequence joins TRBV7-9 and TRBJ1-5, with D unresolved. Germline assignment: CDR1 SEHNR and CDR2 FQNEAQ (reference sequence). Trimming took 5 bases from V and 9 from J, leaving 11 bases between them. The CDR3 loop spans 12 amino acids. For the CDR3, the DNA is TGTGCCAGCAGCCCCTGGACGGGGCCCCAGCATTTT. Translation gives CASSPWTGPQHF.

In this sample, this clonotype turned up many times. The chain links TRBV27 to TRBJ2-3, with D perhaps matching TRBD1 or TRBD2 (6 bases each). This CDR3 comprises 17 residues. Trimming pared 2 bases from V and 1 base from J, leaving 16 bases between. CDR1 is MNHEY and CDR2 is SMNVEV in the germline V gene (reference sequence). CDR3 loop: CASSLRGDTAGTDTQYF. As DNA, the CDR3 is TGTGCCAGCAGTTTAAGGGGGGACACGGCGGGCACAGATACGCAGTATTTT.

There are a few counts of this clonotype. At one end the junction does not follow the germline gene, possibly because of a read error. The chain has TRBV28 and TRBJ1-2, with TRBD1 as a possible D gene (6 bases). The CDR3 has 17 residues. Germline V gene lookup returns CDR1 MDHEN and CDR2 SYDVKM. DNA of the CDR3: TGTGCCAGCAGTACCCAGGGGCCGGGGGGGTCCCTCTATGGCTGCACCTTC. This gives the protein CASSTQGPGGSLYGCTF.